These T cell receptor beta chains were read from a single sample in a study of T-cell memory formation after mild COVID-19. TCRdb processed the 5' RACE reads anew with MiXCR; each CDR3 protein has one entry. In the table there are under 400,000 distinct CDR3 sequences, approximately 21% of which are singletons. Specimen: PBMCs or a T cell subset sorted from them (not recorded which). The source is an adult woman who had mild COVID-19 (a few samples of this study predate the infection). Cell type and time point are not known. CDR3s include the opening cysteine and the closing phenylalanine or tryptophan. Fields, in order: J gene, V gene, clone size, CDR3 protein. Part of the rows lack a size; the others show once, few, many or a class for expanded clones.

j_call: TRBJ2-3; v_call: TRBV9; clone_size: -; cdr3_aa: CASSADRGGDTQYF
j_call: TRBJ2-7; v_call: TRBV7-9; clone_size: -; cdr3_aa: CASSTSVAGGPISYEQYF
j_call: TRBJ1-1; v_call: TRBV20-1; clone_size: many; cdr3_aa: CRVTGGTEAFF
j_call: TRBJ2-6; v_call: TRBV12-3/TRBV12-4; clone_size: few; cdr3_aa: CASAGVSGANVLTF
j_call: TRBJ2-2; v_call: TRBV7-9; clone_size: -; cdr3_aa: CASTPPDWSANTGELFF
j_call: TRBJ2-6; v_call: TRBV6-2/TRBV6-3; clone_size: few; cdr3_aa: CASSPGPTGGSGANVLTF
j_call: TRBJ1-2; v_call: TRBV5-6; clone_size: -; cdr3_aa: CASTMTGGGGYTF
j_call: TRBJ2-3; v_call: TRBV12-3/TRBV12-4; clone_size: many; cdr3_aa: CASSGDRGFTDTQYF
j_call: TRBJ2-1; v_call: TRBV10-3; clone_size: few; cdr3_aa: CAISELRLEGPNEQFF
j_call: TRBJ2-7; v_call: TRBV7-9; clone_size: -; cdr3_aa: CASSPQGLALEQYF
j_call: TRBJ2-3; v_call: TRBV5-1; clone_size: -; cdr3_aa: CASSLEWGTQYF
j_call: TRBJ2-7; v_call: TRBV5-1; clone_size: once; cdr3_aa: CASSYDRGHYEQYF
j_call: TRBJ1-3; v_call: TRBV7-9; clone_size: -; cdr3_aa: CASSPTGSPWVYF
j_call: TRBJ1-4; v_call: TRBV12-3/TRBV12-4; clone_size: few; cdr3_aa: CASSGTAFNEKLFF
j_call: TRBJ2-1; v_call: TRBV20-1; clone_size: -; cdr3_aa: CSAAEDSYNEQFF
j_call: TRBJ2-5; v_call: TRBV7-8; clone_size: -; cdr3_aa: CASSSSGYETQYF
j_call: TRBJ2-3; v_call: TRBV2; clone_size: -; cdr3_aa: CASSEADRGQADTQYF
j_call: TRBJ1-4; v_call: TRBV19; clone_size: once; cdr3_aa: CASRRQEATNEKLFF
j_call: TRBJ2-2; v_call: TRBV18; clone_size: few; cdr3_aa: CASQGDTNTGELFF
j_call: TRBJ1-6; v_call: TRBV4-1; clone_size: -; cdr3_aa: CASRVAVDNSPLHF
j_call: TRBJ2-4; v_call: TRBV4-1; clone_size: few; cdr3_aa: CASSQEAENIQYF
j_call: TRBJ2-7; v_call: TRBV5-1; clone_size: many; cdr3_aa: CASRPGTSSYEQYF
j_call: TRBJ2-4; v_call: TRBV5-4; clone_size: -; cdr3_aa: CASSLTELEFAKNIQYF
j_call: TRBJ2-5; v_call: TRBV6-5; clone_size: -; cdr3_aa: CASSSDRGPGETQYF
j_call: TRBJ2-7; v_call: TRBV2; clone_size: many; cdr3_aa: CASSDDRAYEQYF
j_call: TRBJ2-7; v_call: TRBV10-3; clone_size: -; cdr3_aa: CAISEWGDGSTYEQYF
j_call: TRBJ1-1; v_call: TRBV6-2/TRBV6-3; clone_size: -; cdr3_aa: CASSYGQGSEAFF
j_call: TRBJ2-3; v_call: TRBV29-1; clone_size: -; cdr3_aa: CSVGRTSGYTDTQYF
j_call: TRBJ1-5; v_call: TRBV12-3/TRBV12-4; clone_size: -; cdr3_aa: CASSFGQSNQPQHF
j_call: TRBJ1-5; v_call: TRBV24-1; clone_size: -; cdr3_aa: CATSDAGTDIDQPQHF
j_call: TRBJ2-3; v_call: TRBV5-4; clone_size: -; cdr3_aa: CASSWGNSGGSDTQYF
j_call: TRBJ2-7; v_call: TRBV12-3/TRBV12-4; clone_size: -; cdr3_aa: CASSLQREGYEQYF
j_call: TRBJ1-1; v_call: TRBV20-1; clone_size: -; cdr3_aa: CSAPGNPTEAFF
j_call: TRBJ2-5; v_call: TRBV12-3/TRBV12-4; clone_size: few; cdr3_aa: CASSLTLETQYF
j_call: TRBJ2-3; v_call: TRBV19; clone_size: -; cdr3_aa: CASSTGPPRTDTQYF
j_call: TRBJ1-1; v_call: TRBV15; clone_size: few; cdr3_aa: CATSREGWNTEAFF
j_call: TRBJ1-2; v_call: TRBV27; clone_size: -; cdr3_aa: CASRSTGLGYTF
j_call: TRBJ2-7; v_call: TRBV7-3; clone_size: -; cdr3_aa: CASSYGTLRGDEQYF
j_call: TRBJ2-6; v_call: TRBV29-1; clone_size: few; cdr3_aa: CSVDSLRTASGANVLTF
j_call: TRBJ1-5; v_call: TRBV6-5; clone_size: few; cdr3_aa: CASSYSTGGQPQHF
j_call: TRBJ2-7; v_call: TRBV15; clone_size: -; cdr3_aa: CATSIDEGNYEQYF
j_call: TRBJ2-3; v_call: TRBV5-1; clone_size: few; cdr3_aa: CASSWGTGETDTQYF
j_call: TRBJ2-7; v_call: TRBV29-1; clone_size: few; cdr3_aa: CSVVDNLYEQYF
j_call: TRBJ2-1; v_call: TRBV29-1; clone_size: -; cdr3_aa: CSVADSDKFF
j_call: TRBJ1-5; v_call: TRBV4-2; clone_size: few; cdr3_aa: CASSQDRGQGHQPQHF
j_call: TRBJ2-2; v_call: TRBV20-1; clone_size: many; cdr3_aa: CSAPSRLTGELFF
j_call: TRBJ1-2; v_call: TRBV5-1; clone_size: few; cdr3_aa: CASSFGAGGNGYTF